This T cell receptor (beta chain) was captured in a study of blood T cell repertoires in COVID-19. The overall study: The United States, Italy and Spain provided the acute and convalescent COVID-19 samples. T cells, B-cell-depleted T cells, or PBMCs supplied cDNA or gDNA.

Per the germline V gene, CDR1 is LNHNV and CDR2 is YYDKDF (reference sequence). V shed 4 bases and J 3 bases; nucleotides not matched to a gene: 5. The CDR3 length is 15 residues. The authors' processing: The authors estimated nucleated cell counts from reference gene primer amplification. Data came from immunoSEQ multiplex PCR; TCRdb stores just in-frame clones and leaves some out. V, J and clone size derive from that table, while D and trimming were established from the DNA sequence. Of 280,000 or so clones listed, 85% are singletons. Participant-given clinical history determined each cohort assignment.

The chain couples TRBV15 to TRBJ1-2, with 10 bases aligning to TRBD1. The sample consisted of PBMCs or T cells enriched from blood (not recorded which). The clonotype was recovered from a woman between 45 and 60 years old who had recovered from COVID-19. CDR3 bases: TGTGCCACCAGCATAACCGGGACAGGGGACTATGGCTACACCTTC. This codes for CATSITGTGDYGYTF. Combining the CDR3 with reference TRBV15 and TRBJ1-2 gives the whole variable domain DAMVIQNPRYQVTQFGKPVTLSCSQTLNHNVMYWYQQKSSQAPKLLFHYYDKDFNNEADTPDNFQSRRPNTSFCFLDIRSPGLGDTAMYLCATSITGTGDYGYTFGSGTRLTVV.